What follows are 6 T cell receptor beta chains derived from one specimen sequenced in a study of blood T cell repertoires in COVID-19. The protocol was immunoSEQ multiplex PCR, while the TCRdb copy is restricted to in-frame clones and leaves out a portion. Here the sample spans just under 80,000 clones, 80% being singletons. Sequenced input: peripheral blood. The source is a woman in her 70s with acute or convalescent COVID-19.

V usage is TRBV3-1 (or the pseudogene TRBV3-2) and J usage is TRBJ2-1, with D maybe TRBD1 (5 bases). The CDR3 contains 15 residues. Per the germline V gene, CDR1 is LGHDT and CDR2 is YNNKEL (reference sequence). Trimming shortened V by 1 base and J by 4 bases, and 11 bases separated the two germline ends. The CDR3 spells CASSQVPRAYNEQFF. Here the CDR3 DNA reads TGTGCCAGCAGCCAAGTTCCCAGGGCGTACAATGAGCAGTTCTTC.

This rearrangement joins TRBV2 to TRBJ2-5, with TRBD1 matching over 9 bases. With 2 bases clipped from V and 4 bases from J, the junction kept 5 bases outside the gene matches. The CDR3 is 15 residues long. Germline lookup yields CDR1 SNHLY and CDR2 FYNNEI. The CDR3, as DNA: TGTGCCAGCAGTGAATTACAGGGGGCGGGAGAGACCCAGTACTTC. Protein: CASSELQGAGETQYF.

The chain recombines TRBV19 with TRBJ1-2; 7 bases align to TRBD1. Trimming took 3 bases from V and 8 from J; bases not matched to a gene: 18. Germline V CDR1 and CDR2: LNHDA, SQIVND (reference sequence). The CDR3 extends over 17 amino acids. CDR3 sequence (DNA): TGTGCCAGTAGTATCAACTTTCGGGTCCAGGGGGTAATGGGCTACACCTTC. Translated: CASSINFRVQGVMGYTF.

In nucleotides, the CDR3 is TGCGCCAGCAGCTTTGGGACAGGGGCGAATTACAATGAGCAGTTCTTC. Its translation is CASSFGTGANYNEQFF. V and J are TRBV5-1 and TRBJ2-1; TRBD1 matches at 10 bases. Per the germline V gene, CDR1 is SGHRS and CDR2 is YFSETQ. V trimming: 2 bases; J trimming: 4 bases; junction bases outside the gene matches: 6. The CDR3 consists of 16 residues. The variable domain in full, completed from reference TRBV5-1 and TRBJ2-1, reads KAGVTQTPRYLIKTRGQQVTLSCSPISGHRSVSWYQQTPGQGLQFLFEYFSETQRNKGNFPGRFSGRQFSNSRSEMNVSTLELGDSALYLCASSFGTGANYNEQFFGPGTRLTVL.

For the CDR3, the DNA is TGCAGTGCTAGTTGGCAGGGTGCCACTGAAGCTTTCTTT. Translated, it gives CSASWQGATEAFF. The rearrangement joins TRBV20-1 to TRBJ1-1; TRBD1 is a possible D gene (5 bases). CDR3 size: 13 residues. CDR1 DFQATT and CDR2 SNEGSKA come from the germline V gene (reference sequence). Trimming cost V 3 bases and J 4 bases, with 12 bases left between them.

The CDR3 bases are TGTGCCAGCAGCAACAGGGTGCAAAACCAGCCCCAGCATTTT. Translated: CASSNRVQNQPQHF. This rearrangement joins TRBV3-1 (or the pseudogene TRBV3-2) to TRBJ1-5, with TRBD1 as a possible D gene (6 bases). The germline CDR1 and CDR2 sequences are LGHDT and YNNKEL (reference sequence). The length of the CDR3 is 14 residues. Trimming cost V 5 bases and J 7 bases, with 15 bases left between them.